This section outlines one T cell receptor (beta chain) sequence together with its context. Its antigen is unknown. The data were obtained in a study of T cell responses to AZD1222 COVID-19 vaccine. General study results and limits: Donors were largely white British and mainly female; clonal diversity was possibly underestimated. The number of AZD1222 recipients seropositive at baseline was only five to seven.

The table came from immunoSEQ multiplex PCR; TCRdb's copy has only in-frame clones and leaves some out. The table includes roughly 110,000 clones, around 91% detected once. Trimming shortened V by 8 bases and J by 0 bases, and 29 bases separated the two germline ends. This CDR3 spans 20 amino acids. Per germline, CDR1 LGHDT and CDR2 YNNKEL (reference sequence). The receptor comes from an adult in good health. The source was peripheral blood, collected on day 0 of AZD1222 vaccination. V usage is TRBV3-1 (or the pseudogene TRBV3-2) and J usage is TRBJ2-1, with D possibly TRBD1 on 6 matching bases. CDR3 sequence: CASRAPSRYRAKNSYNEQFF. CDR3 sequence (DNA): TGTGCCAGCCGCGCACCATCCCGGTACAGGGCTAAAAACTCCTACAATGAGCAGTTCTTC.